One and the same sample provided the 23 T cell receptor beta chains below, sequenced in a study of response to subunit inactivated influenza vaccine. Each CDR3 protein is one row after TCRdb ran MiXCR on the RT-PCR reads. Of hundreds of thousands of distinct CDR3 sequences detected, 10% to 15% appear once; the ten largest clones hold 9.5% to 13%. The sample was PBMCs from blood, taken on the day of vaccination. These TCRs come from a man in his fifties who received an inactivated influenza vaccine.

The V call is TRBV12-3 or TRBV12-4, the J call TRBJ2-5; tentatively, D is TRBD2 (7 bases). The CDR3 covers 14 residues. V dropped 3 bases and J dropped 4 bases, with 12 bases sitting between them. DNA of the CDR3: TGTGCCAGCAGTTTTCGGGGAGGGGGAGAGACCCAGTACTTC. This codes for CASSFRGGGETQYF.

This sequence joins TRBV4-3 and TRBJ2-1, with 7 positions matching TRBD1. Losses at the gene ends were 2 bases for V and 5 bases for J; bases not matched to a gene: 3. The CDR3 contains 14 residues. Germline V gives CDR1 LGHNA, CDR2 YSLEER. The CDR3 sequence: CASSQRQGDNEQFF. The CDR3 nucleotides are TGCGCCAGCAGCCAACGACAGGGTGACAATGAGCAGTTCTTC.

In its sample, this clonotype was seen a few times. J is TRBJ2-1 and V is TRBV29-1; 13 nucleotides line up with TRBD2. V was pared by 5 bases and J by 6 bases, with 7 bases of the junction left unmatched. Germline values: CDR1 SQVTM, CDR2 ANQGSEA. The CDR3 consists of 15 residues. The CDR3 protein is CSVTSRLAGGNEQFF. The CDR3, as DNA: TGCAGCGTTACGTCTCGACTAGCGGGAGGCAATGAGCAGTTCTTC.

This clonotype was counted between two and nine times. V usage is TRBV7-9 and J usage is TRBJ2-1; D may be TRBD1 or TRBD2 (5 bases each). The CDR3 sequence is 16 residues long. The germline V gene has CDR1 SEHNR and CDR2 FQNEAQ (reference sequence). Trimming shortened V by 4 bases and J by 9 bases, and 22 bases separated the two germline ends. Here the CDR3 DNA reads TGTGCCAGCAGCTCCTGGTTGGGGGTCTTCACGGCTGAGCAGTTCTTC. It encodes CASSSWLGVFTAEQFF.

This clonotype appeared a few times. The chain couples TRBV2 to TRBJ2-7; D is uncertain. CDR1 is SNHLY, CDR2 FYNNEI, per germline. This CDR3 spans 13 amino acids. Trimming shortened V by 3 bases and J by 6 bases, and 12 bases separated the two germline ends. The chain's CDR3 is CASSDSWRTEQYF. CDR3 in DNA: TGTGCCAGCAGTGATTCCTGGCGAACCGAGCAGTACTTC.

The chain is built from TRBV6-2 or TRBV6-3 and TRBJ2-2, with D unclear. The V end lost 2 bases, the J end lost 3 bases, and 7 bases lay between the germline ends. This CDR3 comprises 14 residues. Germline V gene lookup returns CDR1 MNHEY and CDR2 SVGEGT. The CDR3 here is CASSYRQDTGELFF. In DNA form, the CDR3 reads TGTGCCAGCAGTTACCGGCAGGACACCGGGGAGCTGTTTTTT.

This clonotype was seen more than once but under ten times. V usage is TRBV5-6 and J usage is TRBJ2-1; 11 nucleotides match TRBD2. Germline V gives CDR1 SGHDT, CDR2 YYEEEE. This CDR3 has 18 residues. V gave up 5 bases and J gave up 0 bases; unmatched junction bases: 10. The DNA of the CDR3 is TGTGCCAGCAGACGAACGACTAGCGGGGAGAGCTCCTACAATGAGCAGTTCTTC. Translating it yields CASRRTTSGESSYNEQFF.

This clonotype occurred many times. The rearrangement joins TRBV6-2 or TRBV6-3 to TRBJ1-1; D gene unclear. The CDR3 consists of 12 residues. Germline CDR1 is MNHEY and CDR2 is SVGEGT. The V and J ends lost 11 bases and 0 bases respectively, with 10 bases between them. This chain's CDR3 is CAALGLNTEAFF. CDR3 nucleotides: TGTGCCGCCCTCGGTTTGAACACTGAAGCTTTCTTT.

J is TRBJ1-6 and V is TRBV6-1; D might be TRBD1 (5 bases). This CDR3 has 14 residues. The ends were cut back, 2 bases at V and 6 bases at J, with 8 bases in the middle. Germline CDR1 is MNHNS and CDR2 is SASEGT. The CDR3 is CASSERQTNSPLHF. The CDR3 DNA follows: TGTGCCAGCAGTGAACGACAGACTAATTCACCCCTCCACTTT.

The rearrangement uses TRBV6-2 or TRBV6-3 and TRBJ2-7; 9 nucleotides align to TRBD2. The V segment lost 2 bases and the J segment 1 base; nucleotides outside the gene matches: 6. Germline V gene data show CDR1 as MNHEY and CDR2 as SVGEGT. The CDR3 sequence is 16 residues long. CDR3 in amino acids: CASSYPTSGLSYEQYF. Written as DNA, the CDR3 is TGTGCCAGCAGTTACCCGACTAGCGGCCTTTCCTACGAGCAGTACTTC.

The chain recombines TRBV5-1 with TRBJ2-2; no clear D. V dropped 4 bases and J dropped 8 bases, with 9 bases sitting between them. Germline V gene lookup returns CDR1 SGHRS and CDR2 YFSETQ. The CDR3 extends over 12 amino acids. The CDR3 loop reads CASSKDGGELFF. The CDR3 nucleotides read TGCGCCAGCAGCAAAGACGGAGGGGAGCTGTTTTTT.

The chain carries TRBV2 and TRBJ2-1, with D perhaps being TRBD1 or TRBD2 (6 bases each). Looked up from germline, CDR1 is SNHLY and CDR2 is FYNNEI. The CDR3 loop spans 15 amino acids. V was trimmed by 6 bases and J by 7 bases, leaving 19 bases between them. CDR3 in amino acids: CASSHGGGTTNEQFF. The CDR3, as DNA: TGTGCCAGCAGCCATGGAGGGGGTACCACAAATGAGCAGTTCTTC.

This chain links TRBV20-1 with TRBJ1-1; a weak D match, TRBD1 (5 bases). The CDR3 consists of 14 residues. V gave up 3 bases and J gave up 1 base, with 12 bases separating them. The germline V gene has CDR1 DFQATT and CDR2 SNEGSKA (reference sequence). The CDR3: CSARRGHGNTEAFF. The DNA of the CDR3 is TGCAGTGCTAGGCGAGGACATGGGAACACTGAAGCTTTCTTT.

This clonotype was observed a few times. V gene TRBV5-6 combines with J gene TRBJ2-2; D is perhaps TRBD2 (5 bases). Germline assignment: CDR1 SGHDT and CDR2 YYEEEE. This CDR3 region has 16 residues. V dropped 0 bases and J dropped 4 bases, with 13 bases sitting between them. CDR3 protein: CASSLGGPSGTGELFF. For the CDR3, the DNA is TGTGCCAGCAGCTTGGGAGGGCCCTCGGGCACCGGGGAGCTGTTTTTT.

V gene TRBV28 combines with J gene TRBJ2-3, with 8 bases aligning to TRBD1. V was pared by 7 bases and J by 5 bases, with 11 bases of the junction left unmatched. This CDR3 has 15 amino acids. From germline, CDR1 is MDHEN and CDR2 SYDVKM. CDR3 DNA sequence: TGTGCCAGCATCTTAGGGCAGGGGGCGGGAGATACGCAGTATTTT. It yields the protein CASILGQGAGDTQYF.

The rearrangement uses TRBV11-1 and TRBJ2-6, with a possible D match to TRBD1 (5 bases). This CDR3 is 18 amino acids long. V was cut by 7 bases and J by 0 bases, with 19 bases left in between. Germline-derived CDR1 and CDR2 are SGHAT and FQDESV (reference sequence). CDR3 nucleotide sequence: TGTGCCAGCATCGGAGCTAGGGGCGCTTCCTCTGGGGCCAACGTCCTGACTTTC. It is translated as CASIGARGASSGANVLTF.

V usage is TRBV20-1 and J usage is TRBJ2-1, with 14 bases matching TRBD2. Germline assignment: CDR1 DFQATT and CDR2 SNEGSKA (reference sequence). The CDR3 loop spans 16 amino acids. Trimming cost V 5 bases and J 5 bases; bases outside gene matches: 8. The CDR3 reads CSAGGMTSGRDNEQFF. For the CDR3, the DNA is TGCAGTGCTGGAGGGATGACTAGCGGGAGGGACAATGAGCAGTTCTTC.

In its sample, this clonotype was seen a few times. This chain connects TRBV6-1 to TRBJ2-2; a possible D gene is TRBD1 (6 bases). From germline, CDR1 is MNHNS and CDR2 SASEGT. CDR3 size: 16 residues. V was cut by 7 bases and J by 1 base, with 16 bases left in between. CDR3 sequence: CASTDTGSKNTGELFF. CDR3 coding DNA: TGTGCCAGCACAGATACAGGGTCTAAGAACACCGGGGAGCTGTTTTTT.

This clonotype turned up a few times. This sequence joins TRBV28 and TRBJ2-7; D is unclear. V was cut by 2 bases and J by 4 bases, with 15 bases left in between. The CDR3 consists of 15 residues. The germline V gene has CDR1 MDHEN and CDR2 SYDVKM. CDR3 in amino acids: CASSLVQTKTYEQYF. The DNA for the CDR3 is TGTGCCAGCAGTTTAGTCCAGACAAAGACTTACGAGCAGTACTTC.

This clonotype has a handful of counts. The rearrangement links TRBV21-1 to TRBJ1-1; the table's D call of TRBD1 was not tested on the DNA. TRBV21-1 is a known pseudogene. The CDR3 loop spans 13 amino acids. The CDR3 bases are TGTGCCAGCAGCAAGACAGGCCCCACTGAAGCTTTCTTT. Translating gives CASSKTGPTEAFF.

The chain carries TRBV9 and TRBJ2-1; D tentatively reads TRBD1 or TRBD2 (5 bases each). V lost 3 bases, J lost 1 base, and 8 bases lay in between. Germline V CDR1 and CDR2: SGDLS, YYNGEE. The CDR3 is made up of 14 amino acids. CDR3 in DNA: TGTGCCAGCAGCGGAGGGGAGTCCTACAATGAGCAGTTCTTC. Translated, it gives CASSGGESYNEQFF.

This clonotype was observed a handful of times. The chain has TRBV30 and TRBJ2-7, with D possibly being TRBD1 (5 bases). Germline V lookup: CDR1 GTSNPN, CDR2 SVGIG (reference sequence). CDR3 length: 14 residues. V was clipped by 3 bases and J by 5 bases, with 17 bases between them. The CDR3 DNA follows: TGTGCCTGGAGCGAAGGATGGACATTTAACGAGCAGTACTTC. This encodes CAWSEGWTFNEQYF. Full variable domain (outside the CDR3, taken from reference TRBV30 and TRBJ2-7): SQTIHQWPATLVQPVGSPLSLECTVEGTSNPNLYWYRQAAGRGLQLLFYSVGIGQISSEVPQNLSASRPQDRQFILSSKKLLLSDSGFYLCAWSEGWTFNEQYFGPGTRLTVT.

This clonotype was seen ten or more times. The V call is TRBV12-3 or TRBV12-4, the J call TRBJ2-1; TRBD2 aligns across 14 bases. The CDR3 contains 15 residues. The trim removed 5 bases at V and 10 bases at J, leaving 7 bases unmatched. This chain's CDR3 is CASSQGLAGAGEQFF. CDR3 nucleotides: TGTGCCAGCAGTCAGGGACTAGCGGGAGCTGGCGAGCAGTTCTTC.